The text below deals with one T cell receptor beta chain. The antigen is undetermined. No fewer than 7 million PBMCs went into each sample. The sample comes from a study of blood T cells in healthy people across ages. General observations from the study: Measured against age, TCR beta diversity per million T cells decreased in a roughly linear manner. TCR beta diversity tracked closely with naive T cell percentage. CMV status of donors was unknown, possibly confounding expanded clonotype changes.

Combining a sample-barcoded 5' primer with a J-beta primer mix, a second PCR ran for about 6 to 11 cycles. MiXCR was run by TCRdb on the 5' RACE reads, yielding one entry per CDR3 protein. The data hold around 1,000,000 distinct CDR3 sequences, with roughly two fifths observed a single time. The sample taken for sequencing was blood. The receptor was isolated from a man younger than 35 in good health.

CDR3 in amino acids: CATSSTTGLAFF. In DNA form, the CDR3 reads TGTGCCACCAGCAGTACGACAGGGTTGGCTTTCTTT. J is TRBJ1-1 and V is TRBV15, with TRBD1 identical over 7 bases. This CDR3 is built from 12 residues. Looked up from germline, CDR1 is LNHNV and CDR2 is YYDKDF (reference sequence). Trimming cost V 3 bases and J 11 bases; bases outside gene matches: 6.